This record concerns one TCR beta chain sequence. What it binds is unknown. This sample was included in a study of T cell responses to AZD1222 COVID-19 vaccine. Turning to the study itself: Second-dose schedules of about 4 or about 12 weeks were combined. General study points: Spike was spanned by vaccine-associated CD4 TCRs, with dominance at 160-218 and 743-854. It should be noted that donors were predominantly white British and more often female, and clonal diversity was possibly underestimated.

Germline V gene data show CDR1 as SGHAT and CDR2 as FQDESV (reference sequence). There are 13 residues in the CDR3. V was shortened by 1 base and J by 2 bases, with 6 bases between the two germline ends. Data came from immunoSEQ multiplex PCR; TCRdb stores just in-frame clones and leaves some out. The data hold approximately 150,000 clones, with roughly 90% observed a single time. The V and J genes are TRBV11-1 and TRBJ2-7; D uncertain. The sample was peripheral blood, taken on day 0 of AZD1222 vaccination. This TCR derives from an adult in good health. For the CDR3, the DNA is TGTGCCAGCAGCTTAGTTCGGGCCTACGAGCAGTACTTC. Its translation: CASSLVRAYEQYF.